These 3 T cell receptor beta chains share one sample of origin, sequenced in a study of cytomegalovirus exposure and HLA in healthy donors. The study ran its PCR with 60 Vbeta and 13 Jbeta primers. Data came from immunoSEQ multiplex PCR; TCRdb stores just in-frame clones and leaves some out. The sample lists 120,000 or so clones; under 20% were seen once. Material: PBMCs. All receptors derive from a female donor in good health and CMV-seropositive.

The V gene is TRBV28, the J gene TRBJ2-7, with 11 bases fitting TRBD2. V lost 6 bases, J lost 3 bases, and 7 bases stayed unmatched. The germline V gene has CDR1 MDHEN and CDR2 SYDVKM. This CDR3 contains 15 residues. The CDR3 loop reads CASRRSTSGSYEQYF. The CDR3 DNA is TGTGCCAGCAGGCGAAGTACTAGCGGGAGCTACGAGCAGTACTTC.

In its sample, this clone was seen a few times. The chain combines TRBV5-1 with TRBJ2-3; D unresolved. This CDR3 comprises 14 residues. The germline V and J ends were trimmed by 0 bases and 2 bases, with 7 bases remaining between them. Germline V gene data show CDR1 as SGHRS and CDR2 as YFSETQ. The CDR3 bases are TGCGCCAGCAGCTTGGGTAGTTTCACAGATACGCAGTATTTT. This sequence encodes CASSLGSFTDTQYF.

This clone has more than one count but fewer than ten. J is TRBJ1-2 and V is TRBV9; the match to TRBD1 covers 7 bases. The junction had 2 bases not matched to a gene; V was cut back by 0 bases and J by 3 bases. Germline values: CDR1 SGDLS, CDR2 YYNGEE. This CDR3 contains 14 residues. CDR3 amino acids: CASSVADRDYGYTF. CDR3 bases: TGTGCCAGCAGCGTAGCCGACAGGGACTATGGCTACACCTTC.